This T cell receptor (beta chain) originates from a study of regulatory T cells in long-lasting Graves disease listed by TCRdb under 2021. Broadly, across the study: Persistent Graves' disease was defined as persistently positive TSH receptor autoantibodies together with antithyroid drug treatment for over 5 years. Antithyroid drugs had been taken for ten to twelve years on average by persistent Graves' disease patients in the clinical cohort. Peripheral blood TCR sequencing and RNA sequencing compared persistent Graves' disease patients with newly diagnosed Graves' disease patients. A total of around 35 samples underwent TCR sequencing, from some 13 patients with persistent Graves' disease and roughly 20 patients with newly diagnosed Graves' disease. The study was conducted in China and was registered as a clinical trial. On the study overall, not on this receptor specifically: Only peripheral blood was studied, because thyroid tissue, the primary lesion, was inaccessible. The authors noted that the small sample size was a limitation that may lower accuracy. Sequencing and analysis were limited to the TCR beta chain. Persistent Graves' disease patients showed lower TCR Shannon entropy and fewer highly expanded clones than newly diagnosed patients, suggesting clonal expansion. Persistent patients shared more public clonotypes among themselves (around 3,000) than newly diagnosed patients did (approximately 970).

What the time point label conveys for this sample: persistent/refractory GD, antithyroid drugs over 5 years with positive TRAb. For both TCR sequencing and RNA sequencing, RNA was extracted from PBMCs in TRIzol. The diagnosis of Graves' disease was made according to American Thyroid Association guidelines. The patients came from an endocrinology department in Xi'an, China. From each patient, 7.5 to 9.5 milliliters of peripheral blood was collected into an EDTA anticoagulant tube. Ficoll Paque Plus density gradient separation was used to isolate PBMCs, and no further T cell sorting was performed. An Agilent 2100 Bioanalyzer and agarose gel were used to check RNA quality, and a NanoDrop 2000 was used to measure RNA concentration. This clonotype was found many times. The specificity of this receptor is unknown. Base qualities are not recorded, but no much larger clone differs from it by a single base.

The method behind the library was multiplex PCR. Instrument on record: Illumina HiSeq 4000. CDR3 regions were amplified by Arm-PCR with iRepertoire HTBI primers to construct TCR beta libraries. Before sequencing, the PCR products underwent gel purification. As for how the authors treated the data: A total of fewer than 80 TRBV and some 15 TRBJ segments were identified across samples and were used for gene usage analysis of CDR3 amino acid clonotypes. COPE and FqMerger were used to merge filtered high-quality paired reads into contigs. BLAST was used to align contigs to IMGT TRBV, TRBD and TRBJ reference genes, with CDR3 defined following IMGT. Highly expanded clones were defined as clonotypes with a frequency above 0.1%. Repertoire diversity was measured by Shannon entropy, and V-J evenness by the Gini coefficient. Public clonotypes were defined as clonotypes shared by more than one individual. Clones were called with MiXCR by TCRdb after fastp trimmed the public reads at Q25, and only in-frame beta chains were retained. Merged by CDR3 protein, the rows form single entries marked with the most common genes and DNA. The V and J calls were not made by the authors but by TCRdb's processing. This sample comprises about 430,000 distinct CDR3 sequences, over 20% of them detected only once. The ten largest clones capture 14% of the sample.

The sequence derives from a female donor with Graves disease. The material sequenced was peripheral blood mononuclear cells (PBMCs), taken when the disease was refractory, from a patient treated with antithyroid drugs.

For the CDR3, the sequence is CASSPTGSDQPQHF. In nucleotide form, the sequence is TGTGCCAGCAGCCCTACAGGGTCGGATCAGCCCCAGCATTTT. Recombination linked TRBV7-9 to TRBJ1-5; TRBD1 could be the D gene, as 6 bases match. CDR1 and CDR2 (SEHNR, FQNEAQ) derive from the germline V gene (reference sequence). The trim is 5 bases for V and 5 bases for J, with a gap of 13 bases between the germline ends. Including the terminal cysteine and phenylalanine, the CDR3 comprises 14 residues. The sequence is cut down to CDR3 DNA, 42 bases in frame from base 1. With the rest looked up from the reference TRBV7-9 and TRBJ1-5 genes rather than sequenced, the full variable domain is DTGVSQNPRHKITKRGQNVTFRCDPISEHNRLYWYRQTLGQGPEFLTYFQNEAQLEKSRLLSDRFSAERPKGSFSTLEIQRTEQGDSAMYLCASSPTGSDQPQHFGDGTRLSIL.